The 25 T cell receptor beta chains reported below all come from one sample, sequenced in a study of T cell changes during pregnancy in multiple sclerosis. Produced via immunoSEQ multiplex PCR; TCRdb's table is partial and in-frame only. The sample has about 36,000 clones, 91% seen once. This specimen was CD4+ T cells from peripheral blood mononuclear cells, taken in the second trimester of pregnancy. Receptor source: a female donor in good health, enrolled as a control in a pregnancy study.

The rearrangement uses TRBV27 and TRBJ1-1; D is perhaps TRBD1 (5 bases). This CDR3 spans 17 amino acids. The V gene lost 2 bases and the J gene lost 1 base, with 17 bases spanning the gap. The V gene's germline CDR1 is MNHEY and CDR2 SMNVEV (reference sequence). CDR3 sequence (DNA): TGTGCCAGCAGTTTAAGAGGACTAGGGGCAGGGAACACTGAAGCTTTCTTT. Translating gives CASSLRGLGAGNTEAFF.

This sequence joins TRBV4-1 and TRBJ2-1; no clear D gene. The V end lost 3 bases, the J end lost 0 bases, and 9 bases lay between the germline ends. The CDR3 runs to 15 residues. CDR1 and CDR2 (germline): MGHRA, YSYEKL. The CDR3 sequence: CASSHSDSSYNEQFF. CDR3 sequence (DNA): TGCGCCAGCAGCCACAGCGATAGCTCCTACAATGAGCAGTTCTTC.

The chain joins TRBV6-1 to TRBJ2-2; 13 nucleotides line up with TRBD2. Germline CDR1 MNHNS, CDR2 SASEGT. There are 17 residues in the CDR3. J gave up 0 bases and V 4 bases, and 2 bases lay outside the gene matches. CDR3: CASSAGTSGANTGELFF. The CDR3, as DNA: TGTGCCAGCAGTGCTGGGACTAGCGGGGCGAACACCGGGGAGCTGTTTTTT.

The chain carries TRBV18 and TRBJ2-7; D is possibly TRBD1 (5 bases). In germline, CDR1 is KGHSH, CDR2 LQKENI. This CDR3 has 14 residues. The ends were cut back, 3 bases at V and 5 bases at J, with 14 bases in the middle. In DNA form, the CDR3 reads TGTGCCAGCTCACCCCCGGGCAGGGCTCACGAGCAGTACTTC. Translation: CASSPPGRAHEQYF. Filled out from reference TRBV18 and TRBJ2-7, the complete variable domain reads NAGVMQNPRHLVRRRGQEARLRCSPMKGHSHVYWYRQLPEEGLKFMVYLQKENIIDESGMPKERFSAEFPKEGPSILRIQQVVRGDSAAYFCASSPPGRAHEQYFGPGTRLTVT.

The V call is TRBV7-2, the J call TRBJ2-7, with a tentative D call TRBD1 (5 bases). The CDR3 runs 12 residues. Germline CDR1 SGHTA, CDR2 FQGNSA. V was cut by 3 bases and J by 6 bases, with 9 bases left in between. CDR3 nucleotides: TGTGCCAGCAGCTTCTTTACAGGCGAGCAGTACTTC. Translating it yields CASSFFTGEQYF.

This sequence joins TRBV10-3 and TRBJ1-2; 7 positions agree with TRBD1. The germline CDR1 and CDR2 sequences are ENHRY and SYGVKD. The CDR3 sequence is 14 residues long. The trim removed 1 base at V and 4 bases at J, leaving 3 bases unmatched. CDR3 loop: CAISEYRGRYGYTF. CDR3 nucleotides: TGTGCCATCAGTGAGTACAGGGGCCGCTATGGCTACACCTTC.

The genes are TRBV2 and TRBJ1-2; D possibly corresponds to TRBD1 (6 bases). Between the trimmed V and J ends, which lost 2 bases and 4 bases, there was a span of 8 bases. Germline V gene data show CDR1 as SNHLY and CDR2 as FYNNEI. The CDR3 sequence is 13 residues long. CDR3 protein: CASSERQVYGYTF. The CDR3 DNA follows: TGTGCCAGCAGTGAACGACAGGTCTATGGCTACACCTTC.

The V and J genes are TRBV11-3 and TRBJ2-1; maybe TRBD2 (7 bases). Germline V gives CDR1 SGHNT, CDR2 YENEEA. V was shortened by 1 base and J by 5 bases, with 15 bases between the two germline ends. There are 16 residues in the CDR3. CDR3 nucleotides: TGTGCCAGCAGCTTAGGAGGGGGGGGGCCCCACAATGAGCAGTTCTTC. Translation gives CASSLGGGGPHNEQFF.

The chain couples TRBV4-1 to TRBJ2-7; 13 bases fit TRBD2. CDR3 length equals 16 residues. After removal of 5 bases from V and 3 bases from J, the junction contained 7 bases not matched to a gene. The germline gives CDR1 MGHRA, CDR2 YSYEKL. This CDR3 is CASSSQLAGGDYEQYF. CDR3 in DNA: TGCGCCAGCAGCTCCCAACTAGCGGGAGGGGACTACGAGCAGTACTTC.

This clone was seen only once. The chain couples TRBV19 to TRBJ1-5; D may be TRBD1 (5 bases). V shed 7 bases and J shed 6 bases, with 10 bases lying between them. From germline, CDR1 is LNHDA and CDR2 SQIVND (reference sequence). The CDR3 totals 12 residues. CDR3 coding DNA: TGTGCCAGTAATCAGGGCCTTCAGCCCCAGCATTTT. This encodes CASNQGLQPQHF.

The rearrangement joins TRBV18 to TRBJ1-3, with 10 bases matching TRBD1. Germline CDR1 reads KGHSH; CDR2 reads LQKENI. The J segment lost 4 bases and the V segment lost 5 bases, leaving 11 bases of the junction unmatched. This CDR3 is built from 17 residues. The CDR3 is CASSVAGTGVGGNTIYF. In nucleotides, the CDR3 is TGTGCCAGCTCAGTTGCCGGGACAGGGGTTGGAGGAAACACCATATATTTT.

The chain recombines TRBV19 with TRBJ2-3; TRBD2 matches 7 bases. V gave up 3 bases and J gave up 3 bases; unmatched junction bases: 12. The CDR3 extends over 17 amino acids. Per the germline V gene, CDR1 is LNHDA and CDR2 is SQIVND (reference sequence). The DNA of the CDR3 is TGTGCCAGTAGTATTCCAACGGGGGGTAGCGGGACAGATACGCAGTATTTT. Translated: CASSIPTGGSGTDTQYF.

As to this clone: Within the sample, other DNA sequences also encode this same CDR3. The genes are TRBV6-4 and TRBJ1-1; D ambiguous. The ends were cut back, 8 bases at V and 4 bases at J, with 8 bases in the middle. This CDR3 spans 11 amino acids. Germline lookup yields CDR1 MRHNA and CDR2 SNTAGT. The CDR3 sequence: CASWSGTEAFF. In DNA, the CDR3 is TGTGCCAGCTGGAGCGGCACTGAAGCTTTCTTT.

The chain joins TRBV15 to TRBJ2-5, with 9 bases fitting TRBD1. The CDR3 totals 19 residues. V shed 1 base, J shed 2 bases, and the junction held 14 bases outside the gene matches. Looked up from germline, CDR1 is LNHNV and CDR2 is YYDKDF (reference sequence). The CDR3 nucleotides read TGTGCCACCAGCAGAGGGTCCGGGACAGGGTTGGGGATTCAAGAGACCCAGTACTTC. Translating it yields CATSRGSGTGLGIQETQYF.

The chain has TRBV19 and TRBJ1-1; D remains ambiguous. The CDR3 is 14 residues long. Germline V gives CDR1 LNHDA, CDR2 SQIVND (reference sequence). V was pared by 3 bases and J by 0 bases, with 8 bases between. Written as DNA, the CDR3 is TGTGCCAGTAGTATCGGAGGTGTGAACACTGAAGCTTTCTTT. It specifies CASSIGGVNTEAFF.

The chain is built from TRBV19 and TRBJ1-1, with D possibly TRBD1 on 6 matching bases. The V end lost 6 bases, the J end lost 0 bases, and 14 bases lay between the germline ends. The CDR3 has 15 amino acids. Germline CDR1 LNHDA, CDR2 SQIVND (reference sequence). This chain's CDR3 is CASRQGPQMNTEAFF. The CDR3 DNA follows: TGTGCCAGTAGGCAGGGGCCACAAATGAACACTGAAGCTTTCTTT.

The chain uses TRBV28 and TRBJ2-3; D gene uncertain. This CDR3 comprises 16 residues. Trimming shortened V by 1 base and J by 4 bases, and 15 bases separated the two germline ends. The germline V gene encodes CDR1 MDHEN and CDR2 SYDVKM. The CDR3 DNA reads TGTGCCAGCAGTTTATCAGGCCCGATGGGCCCAGATACGCAGTATTTT. Its protein is CASSLSGPMGPDTQYF.

This CDR3 reads CASSLVAGETQYF. The DNA for the CDR3 is TGCGCCAGCAGCTTGGTTGCGGGGGAGACCCAGTACTTC. The chain joins TRBV5-1 to TRBJ2-5, with D possibly TRBD2 on 6 matching bases. The CDR3 is made up of 13 amino acids. Per the germline V gene, CDR1 is SGHRS and CDR2 is YFSETQ. V was pared by 0 bases and J by 5 bases, with 8 bases between.

The chain is built from TRBV9 and TRBJ2-3; the D gene is possibly TRBD2 (5 bases). Trimming removed 2 bases at V and 2 bases at J, with 12 bases between. The CDR3 covers 15 residues. Germline values: CDR1 SGDLS, CDR2 YYNGEE. The CDR3 here is CASSVVGSPTDTQYF. CDR3 sequence (DNA): TGTGCCAGCAGCGTGGTGGGGAGCCCCACAGATACGCAGTATTTT.

The CDR3 nucleotides are TGTGCCAGTAGTCCAGGACAGAACTCCTACAATGAGCAGTTCTTC. Encoded protein: CASSPGQNSYNEQFF. V gene TRBV19 combines with J gene TRBJ2-1; weak D call: TRBD1 (6 bases). The V gene lost 5 bases and the J gene lost 0 bases, with 11 bases spanning the gap. This CDR3 has 15 residues. Germline V gene lookup returns CDR1 LNHDA and CDR2 SQIVND (reference sequence).

The chain uses TRBV19 and TRBJ2-3, with 8 bases that match TRBD2. The junction had 4 bases not matched to a gene; V was cut back by 3 bases and J by 2 bases. The CDR3 extends over 15 amino acids. Germline lookup yields CDR1 LNHDA and CDR2 SQIVND (reference sequence). In DNA, the CDR3 is TGTGCCAGTAGTATGTCGGGGGGGAACACAGATACGCAGTATTTT. Translating it yields CASSMSGGNTDTQYF.

V gene TRBV10-3 combines with J gene TRBJ2-7, with 8 bases identical to TRBD1. The CDR3 is 13 amino acids. The junction had 6 bases not matched to a gene; V was cut back by 6 bases and J by 5 bases. CDR1 and CDR2 (germline): ENHRY, SYGVKD. The CDR3, as DNA: TGTGCCATCAGGGACAGGGATATACACGAGCAGTACTTC. Its translation is CAIRDRDIHEQYF.

V usage is TRBV7-6 and J usage is TRBJ1-2; 12 bases are a match to TRBD1. The CDR3 covers 14 residues. V lost 5 bases, J lost 6 bases, and 4 bases stayed unmatched. Per germline, CDR1 SGHVS and CDR2 FNYEAQ. The CDR3 DNA is TGTGCCAGCAGCCGGGGACAGGGGGCCGATGGCTACACCTTC. Translating gives CASSRGQGADGYTF.

The chain couples TRBV15 to TRBJ2-7; TRBD2 might be the D (6 bases). Germline CDR1 reads LNHNV; CDR2 reads YYDKDF (reference sequence). Trimming pared 0 bases from V and 6 bases from J, leaving 9 bases between. This CDR3 contains 13 residues. The CDR3 sequence is CATSRDMEGEQYF. In DNA, the CDR3 is TGTGCCACCAGCAGAGATATGGAGGGCGAGCAGTACTTC.

The chain links TRBV6-6 to TRBJ2-3; 7 positions match TRBD2. CDR1 and CDR2 (germline): MNHNY, SVGAGI (reference sequence). V dropped 6 bases and J dropped 2; count of bases not matched to a gene: 5. This CDR3 is built from 14 residues. CDR3 in amino acids: CASRSGLPTDTQYF. The CDR3 coding sequence is TGTGCCAGCAGGTCGGGACTACCCACAGATACGCAGTATTTT.